The next 31 T cell receptor beta chains were all read from a single sample in a study of cytomegalovirus exposure and HLA in healthy donors (dated by TCRdb to 2015 to 2018). The library was obtained by the immunoSEQ multiplex PCR assay. A mixture of 60 forward primers for TCR Vbeta segments and 13 reverse primers for TCR Jbeta segments was used in the multiplex PCR. TCRdb obtained this table from immuneACCESS and retained in-frame rearrangements with V and J assigned. These tables miss some clones; where compared with another copy, unresolved V genes account for less than half of the shortfall, and the remainder is unexplained. This sample comprises some 120,000 clones, approximately 80% of them detected only once. The ten largest clones represent 2% to 2.5% of the sample. Specimen: PBMCs. Source of these receptors: a woman in her thirties or forties in good health and CMV-seronegative.

This clone turned up a few times. The V gene is TRBV5-1, the J gene TRBJ1-2, with TRBD1 matching over 7 bases. The CDR3 spans 15 residues. J was trimmed by 4 bases and V by 0 bases; bases with no gene match: 6. From germline, CDR1 is SGHRS and CDR2 YFSETQ. In DNA form, the CDR3 reads TGCGCCAGCAGCTTGGACCCAGGGGGTCCCTATGGCTACACCTTC. It yields the protein CASSLDPGGPYGYTF.

This rearrangement joins TRBV19 to TRBJ1-4; D is ambiguous. The germline gives CDR1 LNHDA, CDR2 SQIVND (reference sequence). The CDR3 totals 16 residues. Trimming took 6 bases from V and 3 from J, leaving 17 bases between them. The CDR3 loop reads CASRTGGWGANEKLFF. The CDR3 DNA sequence: TGTGCCAGTAGGACGGGTGGATGGGGAGCTAATGAAAAACTGTTTTTT.

CDR3: CASSLFQGYEQYF. The DNA of the CDR3 is TGTGCCAGCAGCTTATTTCAGGGCTACGAGCAGTACTTC. This chain joins TRBV7-3 and TRBJ2-7; the D gene is possibly TRBD1 (5 bases). The CDR3 covers 13 residues. Germline V gives CDR1 SGHTA, CDR2 FQGTGA. V was trimmed by 2 bases and J by 3 bases, leaving 8 bases between them.

CDR3 in amino acids: CASSLTGVYGYTF. Written as DNA, the CDR3 is TGTGCCAGCAGCCTCACAGGGGTTTATGGCTACACCTTC. The rearrangement uses TRBV9 and TRBJ1-2; 7 bases agree with TRBD1. Germline lookup yields CDR1 SGDLS and CDR2 YYNGEE. V shed 4 bases and J 5 bases; nucleotides not matched to a gene: 5. This CDR3 is built from 13 residues.

The gene calls are TRBV2 and TRBJ1-5, with D perhaps matching TRBD1 (5 bases). This CDR3 spans 13 amino acids. Germline CDR1 is SNHLY and CDR2 is FYNNEI. Between the trimmed V and J ends, which lost 6 bases and 8 bases, there was a span of 14 bases. The DNA for the CDR3 is TGTGCCAGCAGCCCGACCTGGGGGGAGCCCCAGCATTTT. It translates to CASSPTWGEPQHF.

This rearrangement joins TRBV7-6 to TRBJ2-7; D unresolved. CDR1 and CDR2 (germline): SGHVS, FNYEAQ. The CDR3 runs 14 residues. Between the trimmed V and J ends, which lost 2 bases and 2 bases, there was a span of 10 bases. The CDR3 bases are TGTGCCAGCAGCTTATCGGAGTCCACCTACGAGCAGTACTTC. As protein: CASSLSESTYEQYF.

This clone was seen a few times. The chain employs TRBV5-8 and TRBJ2-3; 7 positions agree with TRBD1. Germline V gene sequence: CDR1 SGHTS, CDR2 YDEGEE. The CDR3 consists of 14 residues. V lost 3 bases, J lost 6 bases, and 7 bases stayed unmatched. CDR3 loop: CASSWGQKKDTQYF. The CDR3 nucleotides are TGTGCCAGCAGCTGGGGACAGAAGAAGGATACGCAGTATTTT.

The V gene is TRBV9, the J gene TRBJ1-4; TRBD1 matches at 8 bases. J was trimmed by 8 bases and V by 4 bases; bases with no gene match: 7. CDR1 is SGDLS and CDR2 is YYNGEE in the germline V gene. The CDR3 length is 14 residues. CDR3 coding DNA: TGTGCCAGCAGCCCTCGACAGGGGCTGGAAAAACTGTTTTTT. Residues: CASSPRQGLEKLFF.

The V and J genes are TRBV7-2 and TRBJ2-7; D is uncertain. V was clipped by 5 bases and J by 12 bases, with 17 bases between them. Germline CDR1 and CDR2: SGHTA and FQGNSA. This CDR3 contains 12 residues. The CDR3 DNA reads TGTGCCAGCAGCCACCCCGGCGTCAGGCCGTACTTC. This codes for CASSHPGVRPYF.

V and J are TRBV13 and TRBJ1-1, with TRBD1 identical over 9 bases. V lost 4 bases to trimming and J lost 4 bases; unmatched junction nucleotides: 4. There are 14 residues in the CDR3. Germline V CDR1 and CDR2: PRHDT, FYEKMQ (reference sequence). The chain's CDR3 is CASSSDRGGTEAFF. The DNA for the CDR3 is TGTGCCAGCAGCTCCGACAGGGGGGGCACTGAAGCTTTCTTT.

This CDR3 reads CASSLGQGVETQYF. The CDR3 DNA reads as TGTGCCAGCAGCTTAGGGCAGGGGGTGGAGACCCAGTACTTC. The V call is TRBV7-9, the J call TRBJ2-5; TRBD1 matches at 7 bases. CDR1 and CDR2 (germline): SEHNR, FQNEAQ (reference sequence). The CDR3 length is 14 residues. With 1 base clipped from V and 5 bases from J, the junction kept 4 bases outside the gene matches.

The V gene is TRBV27, the J gene TRBJ2-7, with D maybe TRBD2 (5 bases). CDR3 length: 14 residues. The germline V gene encodes CDR1 MNHEY and CDR2 SMNVEV (reference sequence). Deletions cut 9 bases from V and 5 bases from J, with 20 bases between. In DNA, the CDR3 is TGTGCCAGTAGGCTTCCAAGCGACTACAACGAGCAGTACTTC. Its protein is CASRLPSDYNEQYF.

The CDR3 DNA reads TGTGCCAGCAGTTTATTTAAGATAAAAACACCGAGGGACTATGGCTACACCTTC. Its translation: CASSLFKIKTPRDYGYTF. The V gene is TRBV28, the J gene TRBJ1-2; D is unresolved. The CDR3 sequence is 18 residues long. Germline values: CDR1 MDHEN, CDR2 SYDVKM. The ends were cut back, 1 base at V and 3 bases at J, with 21 bases in the middle.

This chain uses TRBV5-4 with TRBJ1-2; D may be TRBD1 (5 bases). Trimming removed 4 bases from V and 6 bases from J, with 25 bases in between. The CDR3 has 17 amino acids. Germline loops: CDR1 SGHNT, CDR2 YYREEE (reference sequence). The CDR3 protein is CASSLGGTVMGSHGYTF. CDR3 sequence (DNA): TGTGCCAGCAGCCTAGGAGGGACGGTTATGGGGTCTCATGGCTACACCTTC.

The rearrangement uses TRBV6-5 and TRBJ2-1, with D maybe TRBD1 (6 bases). CDR3 length equals 15 residues. Germline CDR1 and CDR2: MNHEY and SVGAGI. Trimming removed 2 bases at V and 4 bases at J, with 12 bases between. CDR3: CASSYEVRGYNEQFF. CDR3 coding DNA: TGTGCCAGCAGTTACGAAGTCAGGGGATACAATGAGCAGTTCTTC.

This rearrangement joins TRBV25-1 to TRBJ1-1; no firm D call. V lost 1 base, J lost 7 bases, and 10 bases lay in between. This CDR3 contains 13 residues. Germline V gives CDR1 MGHDK, CDR2 SYGVNS. CDR3 amino acids: CASSEFPAGEAFF. Written as DNA, the CDR3 is TGTGCCAGCAGTGAATTTCCAGCGGGTGAAGCTTTCTTT.

V gene TRBV25-1 combines with J gene TRBJ1-6, with a possible D match to TRBD1 (5 bases). CDR1 is MGHDK and CDR2 is SYGVNS in the germline V gene. The CDR3 length is 14 residues. Trimming shortened V by 4 bases and J by 11 bases, and 15 bases separated the two germline ends. CDR3 sequence (DNA): TGTGCCAGCAGTGCTCCGGGGGGGTTGACACCCCTCCACTTT. As protein: CASSAPGGLTPLHF.

The chain is built from TRBV4-1 and TRBJ2-7, with 9 bases fitting TRBD1. In germline, CDR1 is MGHRA, CDR2 YSYEKL. Trimming cost V 0 bases and J 4 bases; bases outside gene matches: 7. CDR3 length: 16 residues. The CDR3 loop is CASSQERTGEGYEQYF. As DNA, the CDR3 is TGCGCCAGCAGCCAAGAGCGGACAGGGGAAGGGTACGAGCAGTACTTC.

This clone was counted a single time. The chain carries TRBV4-3 and TRBJ1-1; D is unclear. Between the trimmed V and J ends, which lost 1 base and 1 base, there was a span of 13 bases. The CDR3 spans 16 residues. Germline CDR1 and CDR2: LGHNA and YSLEER. CDR3 region: CASSQGSGEQNTEAFF. The CDR3 nucleotides are TGCGCCAGCAGCCAAGGGTCCGGGGAACAGAACACTGAAGCTTTCTTT.

This chain joins TRBV7-9 and TRBJ2-7; D is unclear. The CDR3 has 15 amino acids. Germline-derived CDR1 and CDR2 are SEHNR and FQNEAQ (reference sequence). Trimming stripped 8 bases from V and 1 base from J, with 18 bases between. In DNA, the CDR3 is TGTGCCAGCTCTAGAAGCGCTTTTGGGTCCTACGAGCAGTACTTC. It yields the protein CASSRSAFGSYEQYF.

The chain is built from TRBV11-3 and TRBJ2-1, with 8 bases lining up with TRBD2. After removal of 5 bases from V and 3 bases from J, the junction contained 9 bases not matched to a gene. CDR1 and CDR2 from the germline V gene are SGHNT and YENEEA. The length of the CDR3 is 16 residues. The CDR3 nucleotides read TGTGCCAGCAGCGGACGCGGGGGGACATTCTACAATGAGCAGTTCTTC. This gives the protein CASSGRGGTFYNEQFF.

For the CDR3, the DNA is TGTGCCAGCAGTGAAATTATTGTAGGGGCCAACGTCCTGACTTTC. As protein: CASSEIIVGANVLTF. The chain is built from TRBV6-1 and TRBJ2-6; D not certain. V was trimmed by 2 bases and J by 4 bases, leaving 9 bases between them. The length of the CDR3 is 15 residues. Germline CDR1 MNHNS, CDR2 SASEGT.

The V and J genes are TRBV19 and TRBJ1-6, with 8 bases that match TRBD1. V was clipped by 3 bases and J by 7 bases; unmatched bases: 5. The germline gives CDR1 LNHDA, CDR2 SQIVND (reference sequence). The CDR3 extends over 15 amino acids. DNA for the CDR3: TGTGCCAGTAGTATCGGGACAGGTGTAAATTCACCCCTCCACTTT. The encoded protein is CASSIGTGVNSPLHF.

The rearrangement links TRBV15 to TRBJ1-2; TRBD1 matches at 7 bases. Germline V gene sequence: CDR1 LNHNV, CDR2 YYDKDF (reference sequence). This CDR3 is built from 13 residues. With 0 bases clipped from V and 8 bases from J, the junction kept 3 bases outside the gene matches. The CDR3 region is CATSREAGGGYTF. CDR3 nucleotide sequence: TGTGCCACCAGCAGAGAGGCAGGGGGAGGCTACACCTTC.

J is TRBJ2-7 and V is TRBV9; TRBD2 might be the D (7 bases). Between the trimmed V and J ends, which lost 2 bases and 6 bases, there was a span of 12 bases. Germline V gives CDR1 SGDLS, CDR2 YYNGEE. CDR3 length equals 13 residues. The DNA for the CDR3 is TGTGCCAGCAGCGTGGGGGGGGGCTGCGAGCAGTACTTC. Its protein is CASSVGGGCEQYF.

The CDR3 DNA follows: TGTGCCAGCAGCCGCCGTTCCGGGGTCACCGGGGAGCTGTTTTTT. It specifies CASSRRSGVTGELFF. V usage is TRBV7-2 and J usage is TRBJ2-2; D might be TRBD2 (5 bases). Germline lookup yields CDR1 SGHTA and CDR2 FQGNSA. CDR3 size: 15 residues. Trimming shortened V by 5 bases and J by 4 bases, and 14 bases separated the two germline ends.

The table lists this clone with a count of one. The V and J genes are TRBV28 and TRBJ2-7; the match to TRBD2 covers 8 bases. The CDR3 is 15 residues long. CDR1 is MDHEN, CDR2 SYDVKM, per germline. The J segment lost 4 bases and the V segment lost 5 bases, leaving 10 bases of the junction unmatched. The CDR3 spells CASSTSGGGRYEQYF. CDR3 DNA: TGTGCCAGCAGTACCTCCGGGGGGGGCAGGTACGAGCAGTACTTC.

J is TRBJ2-1 and V is TRBV7-2, with D maybe TRBD1 (6 bases). The CDR3 spans 16 residues. V lost 1 base to trimming and J lost 0 bases, with 10 bases between them. CDR1 SGHTA and CDR2 FQGNSA come from the germline V gene. The CDR3 reads CASSLGWGPSYNEQFF. The DNA of the CDR3 is TGTGCCAGCAGCTTAGGGTGGGGGCCCTCCTACAATGAGCAGTTCTTC. Filled out from reference TRBV7-2 and TRBJ2-1, the complete variable domain reads GAGVSQSPSNKVTEKGKDVELRCDPISGHTALYWYRQSLGQGLEFLIYFQGNSAPDKSGLPSDRFSAERTGGSVSTLTIQRTQQEDSAVYLCASSLGWGPSYNEQFFGPGTRLTVL.

This chain joins TRBV7-3 and TRBJ1-1; D perhaps matches TRBD1 (5 bases). Trimming stripped 2 bases from V and 8 bases from J, with 12 bases between. Per germline, CDR1 SGHTA and CDR2 FQGTGA. The CDR3 spans 13 residues. CDR3 sequence (DNA): TGTGCCAGCAGCTTAGATCCAGGGCTCGAAGCTTTCTTT. Residues: CASSLDPGLEAFF.

The V and J genes are TRBV10-3 and TRBJ2-3, with 10 bases matching TRBD1. Germline-derived CDR1 and CDR2 are ENHRY and SYGVKD. Unmatched junction bases numbered 3, after V lost 4 bases and J lost 2 bases. The CDR3 length is 15 residues. The CDR3 nucleotides read TGTGCCATCAGTGCCGGGACAGGGGCCACAGATACGCAGTATTTT. Its protein product is CAISAGTGATDTQYF.

This rearrangement joins TRBV18 to TRBJ1-3; 9 bases align to TRBD1. Germline loops: CDR1 KGHSH, CDR2 LQKENI. The length of the CDR3 is 14 residues. V was clipped by 5 bases and J by 4 bases; unmatched bases: 3. The DNA for the CDR3 is TGTGCCAGCTCATGGGACAGGGAAGGAAACACCATATATTTT. Translating gives CASSWDREGNTIYF.